This T cell receptor (beta chain) was captured by sequencing in a study of T cell responses to AZD1222 COVID-19 vaccine. About the study: Recipients boosted at about 4 weeks or about 12 weeks are pooled.

Study-level results: Most donors were white British and more were female, and clonal diversity was possibly underestimated. Only after the peak T cell response were repertoires sampled.

The table came from immunoSEQ multiplex PCR; TCRdb's copy has only in-frame clones and leaves some out. This table has some 150,000 clones, around 89% appearing once. Germline assignment: CDR1 LNHDA and CDR2 SQIVND (reference sequence). The V end lost 9 bases, the J end lost 0 bases, and 9 bases lay between the germline ends. The CDR3 is 12 residues long. Concerning this clone: Antigen: not known.

This TCR was sampled from an adult in good health. The chain employs TRBV19 and TRBJ2-7; D possibly corresponds to TRBD1 (6 bases). Material: peripheral blood, obtained on day 0 of AZD1222 vaccination. The CDR3 DNA reads TGTGCCAGCAGGGGCTACTCCTACGAGCAGTACTTC. Translated, it gives CASRGYSYEQYF.